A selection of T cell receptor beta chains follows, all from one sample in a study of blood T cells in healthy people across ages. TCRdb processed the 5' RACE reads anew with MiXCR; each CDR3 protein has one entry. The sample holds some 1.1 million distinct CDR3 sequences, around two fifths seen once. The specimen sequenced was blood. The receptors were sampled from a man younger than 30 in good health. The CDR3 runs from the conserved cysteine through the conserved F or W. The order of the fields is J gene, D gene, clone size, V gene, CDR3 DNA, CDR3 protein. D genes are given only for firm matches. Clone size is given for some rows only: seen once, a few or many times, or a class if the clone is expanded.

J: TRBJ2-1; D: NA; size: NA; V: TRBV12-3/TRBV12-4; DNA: TGTGCCAGCAGATCCCTAGGGGGTGAGCAGTTCTTC; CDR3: CASRSLGGEQFF
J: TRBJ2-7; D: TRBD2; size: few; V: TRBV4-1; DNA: TGCGCCAGCAAGACTAGCGGGGGACCACCCTACAATGAGCAGTACTTC; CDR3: CASKTSGGPPYNEQYF
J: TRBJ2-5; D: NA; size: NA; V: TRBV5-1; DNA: TGCGCCAGCAGCTTGTTCGGCAGGGCAGAGACCCAGTACTTC; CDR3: CASSLFGRAETQYF
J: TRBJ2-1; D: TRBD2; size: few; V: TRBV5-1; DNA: TGCGCCAGCAGCTCTCACCCGGGGGGCTCCTACAATGAGCAGTTCTTC; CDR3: CASSSHPGGSYNEQFF
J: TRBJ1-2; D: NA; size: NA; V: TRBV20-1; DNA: TGCAGTGCTAGTACAAGAGGGGACTATGGCTACACCTTC; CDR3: CSASTRGDYGYTF
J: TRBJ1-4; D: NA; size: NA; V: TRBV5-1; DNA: TGCGCCAGCAGCCCGGGACATCAGGGGAATGAAAAACTGTTTTTT; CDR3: CASSPGHQGNEKLFF
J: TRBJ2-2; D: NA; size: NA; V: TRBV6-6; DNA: TGTGCCAACAGACCCGGCACCTCGAACACCGGGGAGCTGTTTTTT; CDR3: CANRPGTSNTGELFF
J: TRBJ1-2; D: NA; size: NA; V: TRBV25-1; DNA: TGTGCCAGCAGTGAATATGTCAGCTATGGCTACACCTTC; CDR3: CASSEYVSYGYTF
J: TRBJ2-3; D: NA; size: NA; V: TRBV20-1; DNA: TGCAGTGCCAATCAGGGGTTCTGGCTTTACACAGATACGCAGTATTTT; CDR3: CSANQGFWLYTDTQYF
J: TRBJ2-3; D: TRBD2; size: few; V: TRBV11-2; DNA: TGTGCCAGCAGCAGTAGCGGGGGGGCCTTAACAGATACGCAGTATTTT; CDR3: CASSSSGGALTDTQYF
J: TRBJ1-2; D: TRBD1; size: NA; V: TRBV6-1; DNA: TGTGCCAGCACTCTACGGGACAGCCATGATGGCTACACCTTC; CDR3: CASTLRDSHDGYTF
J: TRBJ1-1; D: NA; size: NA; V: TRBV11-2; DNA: TGTGCCAGCACCCCAGAACGGGGAGGGCTCACTGAAGCTTTCTTT; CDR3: CASTPERGGLTEAFF
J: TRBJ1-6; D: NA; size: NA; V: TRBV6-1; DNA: TGTGCCAGCAACGACCAAACTAATTCACCCCTCCACTTT; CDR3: CASNDQTNSPLHF
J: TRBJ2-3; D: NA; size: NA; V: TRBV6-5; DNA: TGTGCCACCTATCAGGGGGATACGCAGTATTTT; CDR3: CATYQGDTQYF
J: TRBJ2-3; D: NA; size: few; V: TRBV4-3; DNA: TGCGCCAGCAGCCAAGCTTTAGACAGGCTCCAGGGAGATACGCAGTATTTT; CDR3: CASSQALDRLQGDTQYF
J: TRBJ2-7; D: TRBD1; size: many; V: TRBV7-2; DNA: TGTGCCAGCAGCTCCGGGACAGTGATAACCTACGAGCAGTACTTC; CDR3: CASSSGTVITYEQYF
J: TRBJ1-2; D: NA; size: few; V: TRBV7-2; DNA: TGTGCCAGCAGCTTCTTCAGTCCGGGAGGCTATGGCTACACCTTC; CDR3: CASSFFSPGGYGYTF
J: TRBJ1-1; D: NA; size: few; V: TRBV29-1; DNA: TGCAGCGTTGAAGCCCGGTTGGCGGTCACTGAAGCTTTCTTT; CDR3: CSVEARLAVTEAFF
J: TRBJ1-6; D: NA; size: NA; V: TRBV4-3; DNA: TGCGCCAGCAGCCAAGTTAAAGGGGCTAATTCACCCCTCCACTTT; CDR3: CASSQVKGANSPLHF
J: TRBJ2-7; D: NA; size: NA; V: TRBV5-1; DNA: TGCGCCAGCAGCTTGGGGGGACACGCCTGGGAAAATGAGCAGTACTTC; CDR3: CASSLGGHAWENEQYF
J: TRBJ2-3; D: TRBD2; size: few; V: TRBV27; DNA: TGTGCCAGCAGTCGATATAGCGGGGGGGTCTCAGATACGCAGTATTTT; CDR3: CASSRYSGGVSDTQYF